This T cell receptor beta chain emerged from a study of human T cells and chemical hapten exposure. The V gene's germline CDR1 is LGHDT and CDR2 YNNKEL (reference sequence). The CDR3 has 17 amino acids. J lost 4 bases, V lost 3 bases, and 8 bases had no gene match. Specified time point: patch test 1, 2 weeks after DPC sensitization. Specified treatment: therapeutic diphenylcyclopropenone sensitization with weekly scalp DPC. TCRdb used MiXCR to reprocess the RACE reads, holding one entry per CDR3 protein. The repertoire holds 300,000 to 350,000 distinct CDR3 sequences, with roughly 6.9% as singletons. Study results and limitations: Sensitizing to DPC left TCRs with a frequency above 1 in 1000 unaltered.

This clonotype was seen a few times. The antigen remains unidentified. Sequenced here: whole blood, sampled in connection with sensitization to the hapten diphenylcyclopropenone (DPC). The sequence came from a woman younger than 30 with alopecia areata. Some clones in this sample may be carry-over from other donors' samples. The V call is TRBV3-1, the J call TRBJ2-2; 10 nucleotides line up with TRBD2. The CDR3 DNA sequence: TGTGCCAGCAGCCACACACTAGCGGGGCCTGGCACCGGGGAGCTGTTTTTT. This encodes CASSHTLAGPGTGELFF. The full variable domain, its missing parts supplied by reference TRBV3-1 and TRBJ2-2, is DTAVSQTPKYLVTQMGNDKSIKCEQNLGHDTMYWYKQDSKKFLKIMFSYNNKELIINETVPNRFSPKSPDKAHLNLHINSLELGDSAVYFCASSHTLAGPGTGELFFGEGSRLTVL.